These T cell receptor beta chains were read from a single sample in a study of tumor-infiltrating lymphocytes in localized non-small cell lung cancer. Clones were read by immunoSEQ multiplex PCR, and TCRdb kept only the in-frame ones, dropping some. Of approximately 10,000 clones in the sample, 60% to 70% were seen once. Sequencing input: uninvolved lung tissue not adjacent to the tumor. Receptors were obtained from a human donor with non-small cell lung cancer. Each CDR3 is given with its conserved first and last residue. D genes are given only for firm matches. Clone size is shown for a subset of rows, as once, few, many or a class of expanded clone.

size	D	V	J	DNA	CDR3
NA	NA	TRBV2	TRBJ2-1	TGTGCCAGCAGTACTGAGGTTATCTCCTACAATGAGCAGTTCTTC	CASSTEVISYNEQFF
NA	NA	TRBV28	TRBJ2-7	TGTGCCAGCAGTTTCTCGCTCACCTACGAGCAGTACTTC	CASSFSLTYEQYF
once	NA	TRBV27	TRBJ2-1	TGTGCCAGCGCCCTTTCCTACAATGAGCAGTTCTTC	CASALSYNEQFF
NA	NA	TRBV30	TRBJ1-1	TGTGCCTGGAGCCTCGGGTTTCAAGCTTTCTTT	CAWSLGFQAFF
NA	NA	TRBV20-1	TRBJ2-1	TGCAGTGCTACAACGGACAATGAGCAGTTCTTC	CSATTDNEQFF
once	NA	TRBV5-1	TRBJ2-7	TGCGCCAGCAGCCCCGCCCAGGGTGCACACGAGCAGTACTTC	CASSPAQGAHEQYF
NA	TRBD1	TRBV6-5	TRBJ2-3	TGTGCCAGCGGTAAAAGGGGGCATACGCAGTATTTT	CASGKRGHTQYF
few	TRBD2	TRBV29-1	TRBJ2-5	TGCAGCGTAGCCGGACTAGCGGTTCGAGAGACCCAGTACTTC	CSVAGLAVRETQYF
NA	TRBD1	TRBV29-1	TRBJ1-5	TGCAGCGTTGCGGGACAGCCGAATCAGCCCCAGCATTTT	CSVAGQPNQPQHF
NA	NA	TRBV19	TRBJ1-5	TGTGCCAGTAGTAGTGCACAGGGAGATCAGCCCCAGCATTTT	CASSSAQGDQPQHF
NA	TRBD1	TRBV29-1	TRBJ2-1	TGCAGCGCAGACAGGGTAGCCTACAATGAGCAGTTCTTC	CSADRVAYNEQFF
NA	TRBD2	TRBV14	TRBJ2-2	TGTGCCAGCAGCCAAGTTTCTAGCGGGTACGGGGAGCTGTTTTTT	CASSQVSSGYGELFF
NA	NA	TRBV19	TRBJ2-7	TGTGCCAGTAGCCACGGAGGGGTAGGAGGTAAGCAGTACTTC	CASSHGGVGGKQYF
NA	TRBD2	TRBV9	TRBJ2-5	TGTGCCAGCAGCACTAGCGGCCAAGAGACCCAGTACTTC	CASSTSGQETQYF
once	TRBD1	TRBV27	TRBJ1-1	TGTGCCAGCAGTTTCAGGGACAGGGGTGAAGCTTTCTTT	CASSFRDRGEAFF
NA	NA	TRBV29-1	TRBJ2-3	TGCAGCGTAATATTCGGGAGACAAAGCACAGATACGCAGTATTTT	CSVIFGRQSTDTQYF
NA	NA	TRBV28	TRBJ1-2	TGTGCCAGCACCACCGGACAGTCTAACTATGGCTACACCTTC	CASTTGQSNYGYTF
medium-sized	NA	TRBV6-5	TRBJ2-7	TGTGCCAGCAGTTACTCGACTAGTCAGCAACGCGAGCAGTACTTC	CASSYSTSQQREQYF
NA	TRBD2	TRBV5-1	TRBJ2-1	TGCGCCAGCAGCTTGGGGCCGGGACTAGCATACAATGAGCAGTTCTTC	CASSLGPGLAYNEQFF
NA	NA	TRBV27	TRBJ2-7	TGTGCCAGCAGTTTATGGGGGACACTCTACGAGCAGTACTTC	CASSLWGTLYEQYF
large	NA	TRBV2	TRBJ2-2	TGTGCCAGCTACACCGGGGAGCTGTTTTTT	CASYTGELFF
NA	TRBD2	TRBV7-9	TRBJ2-3	TGTGCCAGCATCCCACTAGCGGGAGGGGCAGATACGCAGTATTTT	CASIPLAGGADTQYF